A selection of T cell receptor beta chains follows, all from one sample in a study of blood T cell repertoires in COVID-19. The assay was immunoSEQ multiplex PCR, and TCRdb's table has in-frame clones only and misses some. The profile shows around 120,000 clones, over 75% of them singletons. Sequencing used peripheral blood. The receptors come from a man between 45 and 60 years old with acute or convalescent COVID-19. The CDR3 runs from the conserved cysteine through the conserved F or W. A D gene is named only where the DNA matches it firmly. Only part of the rows carry a size: once, few, many, or a class if the clone is expanded.

size: -; V: TRBV5-1; D: TRBD1; J: TRBJ1-6; DNA: TGCGCCAGCAGCTATTCACCGGGACAGGGGGCTTCACCCCTCCACTTT; CDR3: CASSYSPGQGASPLHF
size: -; V: TRBV25-1; D: -; J: TRBJ2-1; DNA: TGTGCCAGCAGTGCCCCAGGGTACAATGAGCAGTTCTTC; CDR3: CASSAPGYNEQFF
size: -; V: TRBV5-6; D: -; J: TRBJ2-5; DNA: TGTGCCAGCAGCCTCAAATGGACTGAAGAGACCCAGTACTTC; CDR3: CASSLKWTEETQYF
size: -; V: TRBV3-1/TRBV3-2; D: -; J: TRBJ2-2; DNA: TGTGCCAGCAGCCCGCAACTGGCGAACACCGGGGAGCTGTTTTTT; CDR3: CASSPQLANTGELFF
size: once; V: TRBV25-1; D: TRBD1; J: TRBJ2-1; DNA: TGTGCCAGCAGTGAAGGGGGGGGGACAGGGTCGTTAGATGAGCAGTTCTTC; CDR3: CASSEGGGTGSLDEQFF
size: -; V: TRBV4-1; D: TRBD1; J: TRBJ1-4; DNA: TGCGCCAGCAGCCAACCCCGGACAGGGCCCAATGAAAAACTGTTTTTT; CDR3: CASSQPRTGPNEKLFF
size: -; V: TRBV24-1; D: TRBD1; J: TRBJ1-1; DNA: TGTGCCACCAGTGATTTTGCCGACAGGGATCGGATGAACACTGAAGCTTTCTTT; CDR3: CATSDFADRDRMNTEAFF
size: -; V: TRBV28; D: TRBD1; J: TRBJ1-4; DNA: TGTGCCAGCAGTCTTACAGGGGGCGCGGGTCCTAATGAAAAACTGTTTTTT; CDR3: CASSLTGGAGPNEKLFF
size: -; V: TRBV27; D: TRBD1; J: TRBJ2-7; DNA: TGTGCCAGCAGTTCGACAGGGAGCTCCTACGAGCAGTACTTC; CDR3: CASSSTGSSYEQYF
size: -; V: TRBV10-3; D: -; J: TRBJ2-5; DNA: TGTGCCATCAGTGACGGCGGCGGGGAGACCCAGTACTTC; CDR3: CAISDGGGETQYF
size: -; V: TRBV4-1; D: -; J: TRBJ1-1; DNA: TGCGCCAGCAGCCAAGAAACAGGTCCCCCAATTTTCCTAACGATGAACACTGAAGCTTTCTTT; CDR3: CASSQETGPPIFLTMNTEAFF
size: once; V: TRBV9; D: -; J: TRBJ2-3; DNA: TGTGCCAGCAGTGCAGGGCTTTCGGGCACAGATACGCAGTATTTT; CDR3: CASSAGLSGTDTQYF
size: -; V: TRBV10-1; D: TRBD2; J: TRBJ2-2; DNA: TGCGCCAGCAGTCCTAGCGGGAGCGCGTACGGGGAGCTGTTTTTT; CDR3: CASSPSGSAYGELFF
size: -; V: TRBV2; D: TRBD1; J: TRBJ1-1; DNA: TGTGCCAGCAGAGGACAGGGTCGGACTGAAGCTTTCTTT; CDR3: CASRGQGRTEAFF
size: -; V: TRBV6-5; D: TRBD1; J: TRBJ1-6; DNA: TGTGCCAGCAGTTCGGGACAGGGGGCTTCACCCCTCCACTTT; CDR3: CASSSGQGASPLHF
size: -; V: TRBV7-9; D: -; J: TRBJ2-7; DNA: TGTGCCAGCAGCTCACCTAGCGACTCCTACGAGCAGTACTTC; CDR3: CASSSPSDSYEQYF
size: -; V: TRBV27; D: -; J: TRBJ1-2; DNA: TGTGCCAGCAGTTCAAGCTTTGGCTACACCTTC; CDR3: CASSSSFGYTF
size: few; V: TRBV7-2; D: TRBD2; J: TRBJ2-1; DNA: TGTGCCAGCAGCTTAGTTAGACTAGCGGTATACAATGAGCAGTTCTTC; CDR3: CASSLVRLAVYNEQFF
size: -; V: TRBV7-9; D: -; J: TRBJ1-6; DNA: TGTGCCAGCAGCCCTGGGAGCTCCTATAATTCACCCCTCCACTTT; CDR3: CASSPGSSYNSPLHF
size: -; V: TRBV5-1; D: -; J: TRBJ2-3; DNA: TGCGCCAGCAGCTTACGACTAGAAGGAGATACGCAGTATTTT; CDR3: CASSLRLEGDTQYF
size: -; V: TRBV7-9; D: -; J: TRBJ1-5; DNA: TGTGCCAGCAGCTTAGATGGCCCCTATCAGCCCCAGCATTTT; CDR3: CASSLDGPYQPQHF
size: once; V: TRBV5-1; D: TRBD2; J: TRBJ2-1; DNA: TGCGCCAGCAGCTTGGTGTCTAGCGGGAGTGATGAGCAGTTCTTC; CDR3: CASSLVSSGSDEQFF
size: few; V: TRBV15; D: -; J: TRBJ1-2; DNA: TGTGCCACCAGCAGGGATAAGGACAATTATGGCTACACCTTC; CDR3: CATSRDKDNYGYTF
size: -; V: TRBV30; D: -; J: TRBJ2-7; DNA: TGTGCCTGGAGTGCGTCCTTCTACGAGCAGTACTTC; CDR3: CAWSASFYEQYF
size: -; V: TRBV4-1; D: -; J: TRBJ2-4; DNA: TGCGCCAGCAGCCAAGACACCGGGACAACTCCCCGGACCAAAAACATTCAGTACTTC; CDR3: CASSQDTGTTPRTKNIQYF
size: -; V: TRBV6-6; D: TRBD2; J: TRBJ2-7; DNA: TGTGCCAGCAGGTCCCCACTAGCGGATCCCTACGAGCAGTACTTC; CDR3: CASRSPLADPYEQYF
size: few; V: TRBV7-9; D: -; J: TRBJ1-2; DNA: TGTGCCAGCAGCTTGGGACTAGAATATGGCTACACCTTC; CDR3: CASSLGLEYGYTF
size: -; V: TRBV5-1; D: TRBD1; J: TRBJ2-1; DNA: TGCGCCAGCAGCCCGGGACAGGGGAACGAGCAGTTCTTC; CDR3: CASSPGQGNEQFF
size: -; V: TRBV6-5; D: TRBD1; J: TRBJ1-2; DNA: TGTGCCAGCACGAGCAGGGGGCGTATCTATGGCTACACCTTC; CDR3: CASTSRGRIYGYTF
size: once; V: TRBV3-1/TRBV3-2; D: -; J: TRBJ2-7; DNA: TGTGCCAGCAGAGGACAGTCCTACGAGCAGTACTTC; CDR3: CASRGQSYEQYF
size: few; V: TRBV2; D: -; J: TRBJ2-7; DNA: TGTGCCAGCAGTGAACAGGGGGGTCTGTACGAGCAGTACTTC; CDR3: CASSEQGGLYEQYF
size: -; V: TRBV28; D: TRBD1; J: TRBJ2-5; DNA: TGTGCCAGCAGTCCGCCCGAGACAGGGGGAGAGACCCAGTACTTC; CDR3: CASSPPETGGETQYF
size: -; V: TRBV6-6; D: -; J: TRBJ2-2; DNA: TGTGCCAGCAGTTACTCTGGTAGCCCGAACACCGGGGAGCTGTTTTTT; CDR3: CASSYSGSPNTGELFF
size: -; V: TRBV2; D: -; J: TRBJ1-6; DNA: TGTGCCGAAGGGGGGGGTAATTCACCCCTCCACTTT; CDR3: CAEGGGNSPLHF